Sequencing of this T cell receptor beta chain was carried out in a study of response to subunit inactivated influenza vaccine. Study-level points and caveats: Authors suggested seasonal influenza vaccinations each recruit few new T cells.

TCRdb reprocessed the RT-PCR reads via MiXCR and lists one record per CDR3 protein. The sample includes roughly 500,000 distinct CDR3 sequences, approximately 15% seen only once; the top ten take approximately 3%. From germline, CDR1 is SGHRS and CDR2 YFSETQ. The CDR3 totals 18 residues. After removal of 0 bases from V and 10 bases from J, the junction contained 17 bases not matched to a gene. About this clonotype: Its antigen is as yet unknown.

Here the sequenced sample was CD4+ T cells sorted from PBMCs, taken approximately 25 months after vaccination. The V call is TRBV5-1, the J call TRBJ2-1, with 9 bases identical to TRBD2. The TCR was taken from a man between 50 and 70 years old who received an inactivated influenza vaccine. Written as DNA, the CDR3 is TGCGCCAGCAGCTTGGAGGCCCTAGTCCGCGGGAGGGCCCAAGAGCAGTTCTTC. This translates into CASSLEALVRGRAQEQFF.